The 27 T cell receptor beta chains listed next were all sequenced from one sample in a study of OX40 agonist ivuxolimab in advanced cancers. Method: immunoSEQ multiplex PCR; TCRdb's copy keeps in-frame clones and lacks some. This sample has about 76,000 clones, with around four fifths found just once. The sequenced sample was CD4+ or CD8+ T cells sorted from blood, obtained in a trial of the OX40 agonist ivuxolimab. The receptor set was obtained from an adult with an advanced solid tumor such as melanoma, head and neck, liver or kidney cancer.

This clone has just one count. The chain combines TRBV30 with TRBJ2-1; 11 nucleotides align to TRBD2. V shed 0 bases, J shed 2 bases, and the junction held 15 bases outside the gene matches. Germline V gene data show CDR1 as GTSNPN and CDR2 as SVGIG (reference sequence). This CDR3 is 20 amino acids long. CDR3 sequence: CAWSVLPGLAGGVPYNEQFF. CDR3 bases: TGTGCCTGGAGTGTACTCCCAGGGCTAGCGGGGGGAGTCCCCTACAATGAGCAGTTCTTC. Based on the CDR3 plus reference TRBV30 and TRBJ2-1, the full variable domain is SQTIHQWPATLVQPVGSPLSLECTVEGTSNPNLYWYRQAAGRGLQLLFYSVGIGQISSEVPQNLSASRPQDRQFILSSKKLLLSDSGFYLCAWSVLPGLAGGVPYNEQFFGPGTRLTVL.

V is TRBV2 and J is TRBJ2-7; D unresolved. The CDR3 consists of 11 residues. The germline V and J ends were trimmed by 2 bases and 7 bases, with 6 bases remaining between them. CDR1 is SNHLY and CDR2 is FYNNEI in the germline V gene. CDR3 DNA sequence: TGTGCCAGCAGTGAATTGTTGGAGCAGTACTTC. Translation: CASSELLEQYF.

The DNA of the CDR3 is TGTGCCAGCTCATCCGGGACTAGCGGGAGCTATGAGCAGTTCTTC. Protein product: CASSSGTSGSYEQFF. V usage is TRBV18 and J usage is TRBJ2-1; TRBD2 matches 14 bases. CDR1 and CDR2 from the germline V gene are KGHSH and LQKENI. After removal of 5 bases from V and 8 bases from J, the junction contained 5 bases not matched to a gene. This CDR3 region has 15 residues.

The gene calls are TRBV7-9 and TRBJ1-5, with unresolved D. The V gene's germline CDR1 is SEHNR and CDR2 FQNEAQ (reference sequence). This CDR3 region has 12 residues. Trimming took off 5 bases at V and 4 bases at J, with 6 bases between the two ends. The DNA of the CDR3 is TGTGCCAGCAGCAAGGAAAATCAGCCCCAGCATTTT. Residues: CASSKENQPQHF. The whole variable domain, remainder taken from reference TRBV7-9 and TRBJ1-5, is DTGVSQNPRHKITKRGQNVTFRCDPISEHNRLYWYRQTLGQGPEFLTYFQNEAQLEKSRLLSDRFSAERPKGSFSTLEIQRTEQGDSAMYLCASSKENQPQHFGDGTRLSIL.

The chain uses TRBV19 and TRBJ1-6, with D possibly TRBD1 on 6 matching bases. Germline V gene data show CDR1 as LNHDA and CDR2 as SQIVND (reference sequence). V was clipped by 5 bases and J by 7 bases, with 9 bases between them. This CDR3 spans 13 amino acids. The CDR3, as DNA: TGTGCCAGTAGTTCCGACAGGAATTCACCCCTCCACTTT. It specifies CASSSDRNSPLHF.

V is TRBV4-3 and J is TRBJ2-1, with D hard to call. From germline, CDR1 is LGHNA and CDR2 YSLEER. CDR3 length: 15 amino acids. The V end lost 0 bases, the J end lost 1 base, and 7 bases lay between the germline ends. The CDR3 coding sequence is TGCGCCAGCAGCCAAGAAGGTGATTCCTACAATGAGCAGTTCTTC. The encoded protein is CASSQEGDSYNEQFF.

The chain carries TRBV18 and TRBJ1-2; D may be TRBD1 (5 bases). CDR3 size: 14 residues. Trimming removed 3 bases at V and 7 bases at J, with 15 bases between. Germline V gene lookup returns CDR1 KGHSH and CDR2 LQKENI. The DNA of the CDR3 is TGTGCCAGCTCACCCACCAGCGGGGCAGGTGGCTACACCTTC. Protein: CASSPTSGAGGYTF.

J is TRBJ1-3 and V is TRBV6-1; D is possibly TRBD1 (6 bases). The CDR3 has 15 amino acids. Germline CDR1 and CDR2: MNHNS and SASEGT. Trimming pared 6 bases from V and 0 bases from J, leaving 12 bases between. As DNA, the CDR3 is TGTGCCAGCAGCTCACAGGGAGGCTCTGGAAACACCATATATTTT. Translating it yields CASSSQGGSGNTIYF.

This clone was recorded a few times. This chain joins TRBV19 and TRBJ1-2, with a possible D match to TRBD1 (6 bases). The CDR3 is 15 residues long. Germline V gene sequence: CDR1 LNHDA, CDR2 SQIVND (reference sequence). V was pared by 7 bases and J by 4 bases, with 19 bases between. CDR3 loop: CASTEVGAGLYGYTF. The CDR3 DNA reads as TGTGCCAGTACGGAAGTGGGGGCAGGTCTCTATGGCTACACCTTC.

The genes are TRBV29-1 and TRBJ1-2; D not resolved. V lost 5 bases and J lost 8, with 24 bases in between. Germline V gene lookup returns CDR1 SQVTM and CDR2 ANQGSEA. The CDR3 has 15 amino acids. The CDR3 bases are TGCAGCGTTACCCGCCCTTCCGGGCCCGAAGGGGGCTACACCTTC. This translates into CSVTRPSGPEGGYTF.

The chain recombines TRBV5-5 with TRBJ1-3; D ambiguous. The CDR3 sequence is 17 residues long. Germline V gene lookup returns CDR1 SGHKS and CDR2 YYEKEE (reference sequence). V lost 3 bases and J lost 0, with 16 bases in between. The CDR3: CASSWSGPSVSGNTIYF. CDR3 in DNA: TGTGCCAGCAGCTGGTCCGGGCCCTCAGTCTCTGGAAACACCATATATTTT.

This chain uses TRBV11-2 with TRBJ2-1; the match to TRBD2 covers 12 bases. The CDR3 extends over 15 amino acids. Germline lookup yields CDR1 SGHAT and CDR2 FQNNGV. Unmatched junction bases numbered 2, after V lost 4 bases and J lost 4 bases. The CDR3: CASSWTSGTYNEQFF. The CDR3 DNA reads TGTGCCAGCAGCTGGACTAGCGGGACTTACAATGAGCAGTTCTTC.

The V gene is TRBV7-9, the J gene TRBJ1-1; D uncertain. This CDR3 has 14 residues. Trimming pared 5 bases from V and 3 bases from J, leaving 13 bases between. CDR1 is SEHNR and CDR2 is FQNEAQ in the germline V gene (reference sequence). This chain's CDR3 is CASSPDFVHTEAFF. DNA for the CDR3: TGTGCCAGCAGCCCCGATTTTGTACACACTGAAGCTTTCTTT.

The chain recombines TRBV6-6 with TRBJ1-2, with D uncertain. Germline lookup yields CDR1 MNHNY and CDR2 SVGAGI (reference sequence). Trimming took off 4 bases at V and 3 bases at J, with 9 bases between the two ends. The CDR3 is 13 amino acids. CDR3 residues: CASSSGGYYGYTF. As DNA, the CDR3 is TGTGCCAGCAGTTCAGGAGGATACTATGGCTACACCTTC.

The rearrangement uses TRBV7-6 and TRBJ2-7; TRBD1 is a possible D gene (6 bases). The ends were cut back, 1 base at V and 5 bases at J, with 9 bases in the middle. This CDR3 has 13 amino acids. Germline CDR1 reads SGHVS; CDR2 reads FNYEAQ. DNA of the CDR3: TGTGCCAGCAGCTTAGTACAGGGCGACGAGCAGTACTTC. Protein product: CASSLVQGDEQYF.

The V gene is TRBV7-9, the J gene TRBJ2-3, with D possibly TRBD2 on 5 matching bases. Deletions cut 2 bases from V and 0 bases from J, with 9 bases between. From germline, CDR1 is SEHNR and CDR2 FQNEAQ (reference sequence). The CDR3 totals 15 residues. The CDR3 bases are TGTGCCAGCAGCTTACTCGGGGATAGCACAGATACGCAGTATTTT. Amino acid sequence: CASSLLGDSTDTQYF.

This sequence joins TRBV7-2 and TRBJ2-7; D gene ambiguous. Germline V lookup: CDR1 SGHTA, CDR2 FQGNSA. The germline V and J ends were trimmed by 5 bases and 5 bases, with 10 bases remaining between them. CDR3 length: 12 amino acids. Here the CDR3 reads CASSPQGHEQYF. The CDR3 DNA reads TGTGCCAGCAGCCCCCAAGGGCACGAGCAGTACTTC. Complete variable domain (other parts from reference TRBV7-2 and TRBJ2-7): GAGVSQSPSNKVTEKGKDVELRCDPISGHTALYWYRQSLGQGLEFLIYFQGNSAPDKSGLPSDRFSAERTGGSVSTLTIQRTQQEDSAVYLCASSPQGHEQYFGPGTRLTVT.

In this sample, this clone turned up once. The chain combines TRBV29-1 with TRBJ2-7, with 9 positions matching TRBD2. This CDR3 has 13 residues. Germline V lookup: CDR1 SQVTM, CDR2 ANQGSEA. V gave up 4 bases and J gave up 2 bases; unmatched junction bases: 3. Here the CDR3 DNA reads TGCAGCGTTGTATTAGCGGGGGCCTACGAGCAGTACTTC. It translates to CSVVLAGAYEQYF.

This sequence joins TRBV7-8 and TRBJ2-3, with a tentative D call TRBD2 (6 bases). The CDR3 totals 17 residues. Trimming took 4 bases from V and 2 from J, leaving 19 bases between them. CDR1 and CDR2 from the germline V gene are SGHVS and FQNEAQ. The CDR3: CASSSARLGGTTDTQYF. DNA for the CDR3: TGTGCCAGCAGCTCCGCCCGACTAGGAGGTACCACAGATACGCAGTATTTT.

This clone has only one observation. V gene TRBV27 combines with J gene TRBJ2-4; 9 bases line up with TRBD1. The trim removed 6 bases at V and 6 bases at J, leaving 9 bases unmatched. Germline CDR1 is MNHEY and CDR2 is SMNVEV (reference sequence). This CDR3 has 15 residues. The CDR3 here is CASSAYRGLGNIQYF. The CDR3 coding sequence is TGTGCCAGCAGCGCATACAGGGGGCTCGGAAACATTCAGTACTTC.

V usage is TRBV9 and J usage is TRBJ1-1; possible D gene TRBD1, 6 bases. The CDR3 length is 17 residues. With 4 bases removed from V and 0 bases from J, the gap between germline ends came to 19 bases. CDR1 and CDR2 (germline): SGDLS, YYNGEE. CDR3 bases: TGTGCCAGCAGCTCACTATCGGGGACATCGATGAACACTGAAGCTTTCTTT. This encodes CASSSLSGTSMNTEAFF.

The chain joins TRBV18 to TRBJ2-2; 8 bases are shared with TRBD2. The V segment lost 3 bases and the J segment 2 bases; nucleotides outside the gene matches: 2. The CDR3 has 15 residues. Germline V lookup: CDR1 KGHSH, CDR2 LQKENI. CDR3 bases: TGTGCCAGCTCACCGACTAGCGTCAACACCGGGGAGCTGTTTTTT. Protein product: CASSPTSVNTGELFF. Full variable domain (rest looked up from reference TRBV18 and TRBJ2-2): NAGVMQNPRHLVRRRGQEARLRCSPMKGHSHVYWYRQLPEEGLKFMVYLQKENIIDESGMPKERFSAEFPKEGPSILRIQQVVRGDSAAYFCASSPTSVNTGELFFGEGSRLTVL.

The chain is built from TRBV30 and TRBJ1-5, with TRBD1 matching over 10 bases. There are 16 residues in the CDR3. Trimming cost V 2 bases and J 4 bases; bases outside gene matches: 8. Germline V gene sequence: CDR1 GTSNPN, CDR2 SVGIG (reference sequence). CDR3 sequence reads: CAWSPRQGAGNQPQHF. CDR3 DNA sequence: TGTGCCTGGAGTCCACGACAGGGGGCAGGAAATCAGCCCCAGCATTTT.

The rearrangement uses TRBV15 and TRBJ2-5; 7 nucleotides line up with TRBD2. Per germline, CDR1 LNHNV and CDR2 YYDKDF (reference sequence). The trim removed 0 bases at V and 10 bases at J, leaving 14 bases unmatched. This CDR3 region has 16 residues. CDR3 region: CATSRDTAGERRDQYF. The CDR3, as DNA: TGTGCCACCAGCAGAGATACGGCGGGAGAGCGTCGGGACCAGTACTTC.

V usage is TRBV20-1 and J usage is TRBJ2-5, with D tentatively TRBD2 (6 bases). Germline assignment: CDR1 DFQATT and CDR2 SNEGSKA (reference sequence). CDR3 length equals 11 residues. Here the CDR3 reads CRAMEGETQYF. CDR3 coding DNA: TGCAGAGCCATGGAGGGAGAGACCCAGTACTTC.

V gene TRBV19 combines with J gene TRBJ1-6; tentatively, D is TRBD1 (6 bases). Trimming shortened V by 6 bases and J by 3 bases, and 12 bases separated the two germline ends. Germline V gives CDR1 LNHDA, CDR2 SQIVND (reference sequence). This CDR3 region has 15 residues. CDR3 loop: CASRSRDNYNSPLHF. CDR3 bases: TGTGCCAGTAGATCCCGGGACAACTATAATTCACCCCTCCACTTT.

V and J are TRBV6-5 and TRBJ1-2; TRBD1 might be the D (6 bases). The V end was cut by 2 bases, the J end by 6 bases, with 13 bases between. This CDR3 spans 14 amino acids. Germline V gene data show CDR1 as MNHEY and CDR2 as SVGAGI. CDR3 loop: CASSYTDSRDGYTF. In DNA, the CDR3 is TGTGCCAGCAGTTACACGGACAGTCGGGATGGCTACACCTTC.